This record covers a single T cell receptor beta chain. Its specificity is not known. Sequencing was performed with immunoSEQ multiplex PCR; in TCRdb, only in-frame clones are kept and a portion is missing. Of about 200,000 clones detected, 84% appear once; the ten largest clones hold around 15%. Separation from the approximately 720-subject first cohort characterized the roughly 120-subject validation cohort, to which the donors belonged. The sample originates from a study of cytomegalovirus exposure and HLA in healthy donors. Germline V gene lookup returns CDR1 SEHNR and CDR2 FQNEAQ (reference sequence). This CDR3 region has 12 residues. Trimming removed 5 bases at V and 5 bases at J, with 9 bases between. Study-wide findings and caveats: The tendency of first-cohort TCR clusters to co-occur in the roughly 110 validation repertoires was the finding of a later analysis.

The receptor was derived from a woman in her 30s in good health and CMV-seropositive. This sequence joins TRBV7-9 and TRBJ1-1; D is unclear. What was sequenced was PBMCs. This chain's CDR3 is CASSPGETEAFF. CDR3 bases: TGTGCCAGCAGCCCCGGGGAGACTGAAGCTTTCTTT.